This paragraph covers one TCR beta chain sequence. Its antigen is still unknown. This record belongs to a study of cytomegalovirus exposure and HLA in healthy donors. The study's findings and limits: Most sequenced TCRs were rare (though some public TCRs occurred in many donors). Among the most significant clusters, several appeared linked to common viral pathogens in a later analysis.

Germline-derived CDR1 and CDR2 are LNHDA and SQIVND (reference sequence). The V gene end was trimmed by 7 bases and the J gene end by 4 bases; junction bases not matched to a gene: 6. This CDR3 has 14 amino acids. The PCR made use of 60 Vbeta and 13 Jbeta primers. Assay used: immunoSEQ multiplex PCR; TCRdb lists only in-frame clones, some missing. Among fewer than 200,000 clones listed, about 65% were seen once. Sequencing was carried out using PBMCs. The chain couples TRBV19 to TRBJ2-1; the match to TRBD2 covers 8 bases. The sequence was collected from a girl aged 10 to 17 in good health and CMV-seronegative. The CDR3, as DNA: TGTGCCAGTAAGGGCGGGGGGCAGTACAATGAGCAGTTCTTC. Amino acid sequence: CASKGGGQYNEQFF.